This T cell receptor (beta chain) was recorded in a study of blood T cells in healthy people across ages. V lost 4 bases to trimming and J lost 7 bases, with 18 bases between them. Germline V gives CDR1 PRHDT, CDR2 FYEKMQ (reference sequence). The CDR3 contains 15 residues. A sample-barcoded 5' primer and a J-beta primer mix were used in a second PCR of about 7 to 12 cycles. TCRdb reprocessed the 5' RACE reads with MiXCR, giving one entry per CDR3 protein. The table has 500,000 to 650,000 distinct CDR3 sequences, 25% to 35% seen once. This clonotype was counted a few times. Another study also made use of these data, one on T cells of mothers and their children. That report adds: Overlap measured in related mother-child pairs was slightly, non-significantly higher than in unrelated pairs.

Sequenced sample: blood. This TCR was sampled from a boy aged 2-9 years in good health. The rearrangement uses TRBV13 and TRBJ2-3, with a possible D match to TRBD2 (7 bases). Here the CDR3 DNA reads TGTGCCAGCAGCTCTAGACGGGGGGCCGGCTATACGCAGTATTTT. This gives the protein CASSSRRGAGYTQYF.